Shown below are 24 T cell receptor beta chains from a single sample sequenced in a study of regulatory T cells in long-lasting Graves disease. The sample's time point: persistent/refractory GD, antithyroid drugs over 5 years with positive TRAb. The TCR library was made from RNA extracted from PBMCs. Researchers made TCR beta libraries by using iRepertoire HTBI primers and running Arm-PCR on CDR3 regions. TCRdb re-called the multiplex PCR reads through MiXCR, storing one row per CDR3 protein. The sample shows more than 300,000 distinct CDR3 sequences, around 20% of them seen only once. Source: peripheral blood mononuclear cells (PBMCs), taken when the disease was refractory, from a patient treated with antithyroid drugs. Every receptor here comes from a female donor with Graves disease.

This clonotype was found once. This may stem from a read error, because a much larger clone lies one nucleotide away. CDR3: CVTLPGQGENTEAFF. CDR3 nucleotide sequence: TGTGTCACATTACCGGGACAGGGGGAGAACACTGAAGCTTTCTTT. This chain uses TRBV10-3 with TRBJ1-1; TRBD1 agrees at 11 bases. The CDR3 runs to 15 residues. Germline values: CDR1 ENHRY, CDR2 SYGVKD.

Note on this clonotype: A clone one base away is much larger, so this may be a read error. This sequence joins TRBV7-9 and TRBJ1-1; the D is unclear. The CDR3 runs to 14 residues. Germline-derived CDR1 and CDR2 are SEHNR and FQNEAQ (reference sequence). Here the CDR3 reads CASSYRFSNTKAFF. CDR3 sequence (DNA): TGTGCCAGCAGCTACAGATTTTCGAACACTAAAGCTTTCTTT.

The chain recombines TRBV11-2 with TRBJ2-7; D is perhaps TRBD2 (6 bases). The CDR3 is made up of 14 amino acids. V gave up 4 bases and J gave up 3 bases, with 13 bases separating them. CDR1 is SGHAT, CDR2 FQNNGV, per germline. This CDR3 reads CASSSPKAGYEQYF. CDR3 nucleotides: TGTGCCAGCAGCTCGCCGAAAGCGGGCTACGAGCAGTACTTC.

CDR3 nucleotide sequence: TGTGCCAGCAGTGAAACGACAGAATTGTTTTTT. This gives the protein CASSETTELFF. V and J are TRBV2 and TRBJ1-4, with D tentatively TRBD1 (5 bases). Per the germline V gene, CDR1 is SNHLY and CDR2 is FYNNEI. The CDR3 is 11 residues long. Trimming left V 2 bases short and J 15 bases short, with 10 bases between.

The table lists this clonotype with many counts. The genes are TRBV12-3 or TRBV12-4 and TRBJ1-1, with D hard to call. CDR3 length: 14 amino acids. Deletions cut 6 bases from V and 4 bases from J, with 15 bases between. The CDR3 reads CASSSLLLTTEAFF. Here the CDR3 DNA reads TGTGCCAGCAGCTCCCTCCTCTTAACCACTGAAGCTTTCTTT.

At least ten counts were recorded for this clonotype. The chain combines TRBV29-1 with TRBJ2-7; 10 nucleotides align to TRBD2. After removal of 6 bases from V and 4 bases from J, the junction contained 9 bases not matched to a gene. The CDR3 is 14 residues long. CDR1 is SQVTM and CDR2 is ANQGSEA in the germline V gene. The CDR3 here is CSVIAGTSAYEQYF. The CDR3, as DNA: TGCAGCGTGATTGCCGGGACTAGCGCATACGAGCAGTACTTC.

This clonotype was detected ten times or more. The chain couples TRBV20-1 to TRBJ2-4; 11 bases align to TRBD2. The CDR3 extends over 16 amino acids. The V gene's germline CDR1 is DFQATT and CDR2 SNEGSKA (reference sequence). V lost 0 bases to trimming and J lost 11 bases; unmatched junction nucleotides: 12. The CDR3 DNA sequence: TGCAGTGCTAGAGATCAACTAGCGGGAGAGTTTTTGGTTCAGTACTTC. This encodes CSARDQLAGEFLVQYF.

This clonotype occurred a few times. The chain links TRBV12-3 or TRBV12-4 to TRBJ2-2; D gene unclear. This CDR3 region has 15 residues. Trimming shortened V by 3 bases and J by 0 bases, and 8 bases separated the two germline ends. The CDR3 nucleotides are TGTGCCAGCAGTTTTCGGGCATCGAACACCGGGGAGCTGTTTTTT. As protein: CASSFRASNTGELFF.

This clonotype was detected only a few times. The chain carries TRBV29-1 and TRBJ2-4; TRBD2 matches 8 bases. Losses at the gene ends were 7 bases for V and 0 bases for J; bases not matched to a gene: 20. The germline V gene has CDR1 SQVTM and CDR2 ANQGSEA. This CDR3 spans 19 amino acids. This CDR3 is CSARLSSRGGPLAKNIQYF. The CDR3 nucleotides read TGCAGCGCCCGCCTTTCCAGTCGCGGGGGGCCACTAGCCAAAAACATTCAGTACTTC.

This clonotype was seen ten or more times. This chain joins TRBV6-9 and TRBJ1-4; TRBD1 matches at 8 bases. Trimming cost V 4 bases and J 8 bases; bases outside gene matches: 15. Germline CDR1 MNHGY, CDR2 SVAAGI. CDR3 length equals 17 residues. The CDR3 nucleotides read TGTGCCAGCAGTTGGACAGGGAGGGAGCGGGGAGAGGAAAAACTGTTTTTT. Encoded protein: CASSWTGRERGEEKLFF.

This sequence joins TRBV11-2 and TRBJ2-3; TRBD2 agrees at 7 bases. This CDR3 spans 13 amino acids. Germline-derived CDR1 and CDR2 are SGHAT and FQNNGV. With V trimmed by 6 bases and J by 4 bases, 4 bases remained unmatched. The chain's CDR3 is CASRLLAADTQYF. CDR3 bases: TGTGCCAGCAGACTTCTAGCGGCAGATACGCAGTATTTT.

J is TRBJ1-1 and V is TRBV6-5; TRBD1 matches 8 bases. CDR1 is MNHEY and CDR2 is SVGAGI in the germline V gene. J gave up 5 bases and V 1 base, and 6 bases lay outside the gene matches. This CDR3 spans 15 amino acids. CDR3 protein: CASSYFGQGGTEAFF. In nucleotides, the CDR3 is TGTGCCAGCAGTTACTTCGGACAGGGTGGAACTGAAGCTTTCTTT.

The CDR3 coding sequence is TGTGCCAGCAGCAGATCTGACAGGTTGGGCACCGGGGAGCTGTTTTTT. Translating it yields CASSRSDRLGTGELFF. The chain employs TRBV12-3 or TRBV12-4 and TRBJ2-2, with D possibly being TRBD1 (6 bases). V was clipped by 6 bases and J by 4 bases, with 18 bases between them. The length of the CDR3 is 16 residues.

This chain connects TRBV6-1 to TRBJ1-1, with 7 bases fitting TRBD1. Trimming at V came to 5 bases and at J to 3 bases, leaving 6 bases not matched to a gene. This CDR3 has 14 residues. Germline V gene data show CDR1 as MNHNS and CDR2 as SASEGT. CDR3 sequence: CASSTQGSYTEAFF. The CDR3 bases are TGTGCCAGCAGTACACAGGGGAGTTACACTGAAGCTTTCTTT.

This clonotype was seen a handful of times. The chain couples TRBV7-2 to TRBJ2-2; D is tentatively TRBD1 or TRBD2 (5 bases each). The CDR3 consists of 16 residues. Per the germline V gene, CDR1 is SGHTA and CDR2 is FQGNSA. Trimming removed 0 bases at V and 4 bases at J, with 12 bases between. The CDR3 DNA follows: TGTGCCAGCAGCTTAGCGCCGAGGGGCGGCACCGGGGAGCTGTTTTTT. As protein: CASSLAPRGGTGELFF.

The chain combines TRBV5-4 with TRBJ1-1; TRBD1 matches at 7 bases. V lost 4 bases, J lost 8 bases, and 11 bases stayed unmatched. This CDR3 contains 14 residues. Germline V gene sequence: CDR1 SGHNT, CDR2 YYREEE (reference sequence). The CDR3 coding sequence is TGTGCCAGCAGCGCGCACACCGGACAGGCGGAAGCTTTCTTT. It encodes CASSAHTGQAEAFF.

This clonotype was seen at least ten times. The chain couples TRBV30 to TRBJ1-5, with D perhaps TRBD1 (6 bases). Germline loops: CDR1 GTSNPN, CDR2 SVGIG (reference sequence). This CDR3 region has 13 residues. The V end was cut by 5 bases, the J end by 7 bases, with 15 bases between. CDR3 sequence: CAWGTLLHQPQHF. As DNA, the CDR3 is TGTGCCTGGGGGACACTCCTTCACCAGCCCCAGCATTTT.

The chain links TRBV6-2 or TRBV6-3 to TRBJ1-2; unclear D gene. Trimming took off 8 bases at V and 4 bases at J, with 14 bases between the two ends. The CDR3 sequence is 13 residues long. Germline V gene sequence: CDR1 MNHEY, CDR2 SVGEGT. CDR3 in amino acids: CASLHLGSYGYTF. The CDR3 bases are TGTGCCAGCCTACATCTCGGGAGCTATGGCTACACCTTC.

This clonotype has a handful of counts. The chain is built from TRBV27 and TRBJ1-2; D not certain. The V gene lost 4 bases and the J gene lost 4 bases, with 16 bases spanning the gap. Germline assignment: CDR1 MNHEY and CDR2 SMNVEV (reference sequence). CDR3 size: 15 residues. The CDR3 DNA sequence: TGTGCCAGCAGTTCCCCCCGCGAGGGAACCTATGGCTACACCTTC. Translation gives CASSSPREGTYGYTF.

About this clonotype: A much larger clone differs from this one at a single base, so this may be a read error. In DNA form, the CDR3 reads TGTGCCACCAGTGATTTGCAGGCGACTAGGAACAATCAGCCCCAGCATTTT. Translation: CATSDLQATRNNQPQHF. The chain combines TRBV24-1 with TRBJ1-5; D is uncertain. CDR3 length: 17 amino acids. Germline V gives CDR1 KGHDR, CDR2 SFDVKD. The ends were cut back, 0 bases at V and 3 bases at J, with 14 bases in the middle.

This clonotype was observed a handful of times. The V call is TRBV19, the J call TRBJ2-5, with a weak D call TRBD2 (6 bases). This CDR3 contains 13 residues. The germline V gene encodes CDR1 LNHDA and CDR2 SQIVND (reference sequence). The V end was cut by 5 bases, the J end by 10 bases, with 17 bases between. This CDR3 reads CASSSRRDGSQYF. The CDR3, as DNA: TGTGCCAGTAGTTCCAGGAGGGATGGGAGCCAGTACTTC.

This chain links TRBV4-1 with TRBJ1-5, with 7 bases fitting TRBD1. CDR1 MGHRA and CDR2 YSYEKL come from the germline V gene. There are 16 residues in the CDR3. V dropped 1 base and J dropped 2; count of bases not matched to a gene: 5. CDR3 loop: CASSQVDRVGNQPQHF. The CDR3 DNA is TGCGCCAGCAGCCAAGTCGACAGGGTGGGCAATCAGCCCCAGCATTTT.

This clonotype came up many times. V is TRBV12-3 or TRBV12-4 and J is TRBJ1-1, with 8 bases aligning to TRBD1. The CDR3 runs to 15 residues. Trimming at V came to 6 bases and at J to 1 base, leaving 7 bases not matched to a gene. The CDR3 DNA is TGTGCCAGCAGCCTCCGGACAGGGTGGAACACTGAAGCTTTCTTT. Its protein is CASSLRTGWNTEAFF.

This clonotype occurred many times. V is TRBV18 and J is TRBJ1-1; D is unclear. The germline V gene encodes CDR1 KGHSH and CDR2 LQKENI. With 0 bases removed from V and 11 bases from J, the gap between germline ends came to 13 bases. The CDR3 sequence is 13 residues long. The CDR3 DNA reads TGTGCCAGCTCACCACCGAGCCTAACGGGGGCTTTCTTT. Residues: CASSPPSLTGAFF. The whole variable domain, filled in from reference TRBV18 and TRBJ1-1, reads NAGVMQNPRHLVRRRGQEARLRCSPMKGHSHVYWYRQLPEEGLKFMVYLQKENIIDESGMPKERFSAEFPKEGPSILRIQQVVRGDSAAYFCASSPPSLTGAFFGQGTRLTVV.